This entry concerns a single T cell receptor beta chain. As yet, its antigen is unknown. The data were obtained in a study of T cell responses to AZD1222 COVID-19 vaccine. Produced via immunoSEQ multiplex PCR; TCRdb's table is partial and in-frame only. Seen here are about 150,000 clones, about 89% observed once, and the top ten hold around 3.8%. Study-wide findings and caveats: Repertoires were obtained solely post-peak T cell response.

CDR3 length equals 12 residues. V lost 4 bases to trimming and J lost 8 bases, with 9 bases between them. The germline CDR1 and CDR2 sequences are SEHNR and FQNEAQ (reference sequence). The rearrangement joins TRBV7-9 to TRBJ2-1; D remains ambiguous. The starting material was peripheral blood, obtained 28 days after the second AZD1222 dose. The TCR originated in an adult who received the AZD1222 COVID-19 vaccine. CDR3: CASSSRLDEQFF. The CDR3 DNA reads TGTGCCAGCAGCTCCCGTTTAGATGAGCAGTTCTTC.